This T cell receptor beta chain was identified during a study of CD8 T cells in ankylosing spondylitis. Study-wide results and caveats: Characteristic, it appeared, of ankylosing spondylitis blood was a TCR beta motif of fewer than 10 highly homologous variants.

MiXCR was run by TCRdb on the 5' RACE reads, yielding one entry per CDR3 protein. The table shows more than 600,000 distinct CDR3 sequences, with 19% occurring only once. A word on this clonotype: The antigen is undetermined.

The CDR3 sequence is 16 residues long. CDR1 is MNHNS, CDR2 SASEGT, per germline. Trimming pared 0 bases from V and 0 bases from J, leaving 8 bases between. V is TRBV6-1 and J is TRBJ1-4; no reliable D call. The source material was blood, either unsorted or a sorted T cell fraction (not recorded which). This receptor was taken from a male donor with ankylosing spondylitis. The CDR3 reads CASSEAYVATNEKLFF. The CDR3 nucleotides read TGTGCCAGCAGTGAAGCCTATGTGGCAACTAATGAAAAACTGTTTTTT.